This T cell receptor beta chain was sequenced for a study of cytomegalovirus exposure and HLA in healthy donors. The trim removed 5 bases at V and 8 bases at J, leaving 7 bases unmatched. This CDR3 has 14 residues. From germline, CDR1 is MDHEN and CDR2 SYDVKM. Data came from immunoSEQ multiplex PCR; TCRdb stores just in-frame clones and leaves some out. Of about 360,000 clones listed, roughly 89% are singletons. Findings and limits, study-wide: It was reported that the classifier diagnosed cytomegalovirus status with high specificity and sensitivity in both the original and validation cohorts.

Concerning this clone itself: Its matching antigen is unknown.

The chain has TRBV28 and TRBJ1-2; 11 nucleotides align to TRBD1. The receptor's source is a woman younger than 30 in good health and CMV-seronegative. Sequencing was performed on PBMCs. The CDR3 DNA follows: TGTGCCAGCAGTACCGGACAGGGGGCGATAGGCTACACCTTC. Encoded protein: CASSTGQGAIGYTF.